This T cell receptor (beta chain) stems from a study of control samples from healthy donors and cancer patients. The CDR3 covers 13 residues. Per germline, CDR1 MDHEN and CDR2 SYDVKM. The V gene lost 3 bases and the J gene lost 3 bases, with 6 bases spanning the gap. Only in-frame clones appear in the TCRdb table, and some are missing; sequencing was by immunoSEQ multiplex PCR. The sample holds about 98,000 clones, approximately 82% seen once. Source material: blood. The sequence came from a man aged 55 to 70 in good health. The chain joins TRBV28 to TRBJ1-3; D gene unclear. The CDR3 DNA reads TGTGCCAGCAGTTTCTCATTTGGAAACACCATATATTTT. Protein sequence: CASSFSFGNTIYF.